The 4 T cell receptor beta chains presented below share a single source sample, sequenced in a study of T cell changes during pregnancy in multiple sclerosis (dated by TCRdb to between 2018 and 2021). The method behind the library was the immunoSEQ multiplex PCR assay. Here the immuneACCESS table is served through TCRdb, limited to in-frame sequences with V and J called. Missing clones are a known gap in these copies; in checked studies unresolved V genes cover under half, and the rest lacks a known reason. This sample comprises some 31,000 clones, roughly nine tenths of them detected only once. Jointly, the top ten make up approximately 12% of the sample. This specimen was CD8+ T cells from peripheral blood mononuclear cells, taken in the third trimester of pregnancy. Source of these receptors: a female donor with multiple sclerosis, enrolled in a pregnancy study.

The gene calls are TRBV2 and TRBJ2-7; weak D call: TRBD1 (5 bases). V gave up 0 bases and J gave up 5 bases, with 17 bases separating them. CDR3 length: 16 amino acids. Germline CDR1 is SNHLY and CDR2 is FYNNEI. The CDR3 DNA is TGTGCCAGCAGTGAAGCGCTAGGAACAGGAAGGAACGAGCAGTACTTC. Protein product: CASSEALGTGRNEQYF. Complete variable domain (other parts from reference TRBV2 and TRBJ2-7): EPEVTQTPSHQVTQMGQEVILRCVPISNHLYFYWYRQILGQKVEFLVSFYNNEISEKSEIFDDQFSVERPDGSNFTLKIRSTKLEDSAMYFCASSEALGTGRNEQYFGPGTRLTVT.

The chain has TRBV7-8 and TRBJ2-1, with D maybe TRBD2 (6 bases). From germline, CDR1 is SGHVS and CDR2 FQNEAQ. This CDR3 comprises 15 residues. V was clipped by 5 bases and J by 2 bases, with 13 bases between them. This CDR3 reads CASSMSGPTYNEQFF. CDR3 sequence (DNA): TGTGCCAGCAGCATGAGCGGGCCTACCTACAATGAGCAGTTCTTC.

The V and J genes are TRBV5-5 and TRBJ2-5; 7 bases map to TRBD2. Germline V CDR1 and CDR2: SGHKS, YYEKEE (reference sequence). The CDR3 is made up of 11 amino acids. J gave up 9 bases and V 6 bases, and 5 bases lay outside the gene matches. As DNA, the CDR3 is TGTGCCAGCATCGGGGGGAGGGCCCAGTACTTC. This translates into CASIGGRAQYF. Complete variable domain (other parts from reference TRBV5-5 and TRBJ2-5): DAGVTQSPTHLIKTRGQQVTLRCSPISGHKSVSWYQQVLGQGPQFIFQYYEKEERGRGNFPDRFSARQFPNYSSELNVNALLLGDSALYLCASIGGRAQYFGPGTRLLVL.

The J gene is TRBJ1-2, the V gene TRBV7-9, with D unresolved. Trimming took off 2 bases at V and 4 bases at J, with 14 bases between the two ends. In germline, CDR1 is SEHNR, CDR2 FQNEAQ (reference sequence). CDR3 length: 15 amino acids. CDR3 bases: TGTGCCAGCAGCTTAACCCCTTCGGAGGTCTATGGCTACACCTTC. It is translated as CASSLTPSEVYGYTF.